This T cell receptor beta chain was obtained from a study of CD8 T cells in Susac syndrome (dated by TCRdb to the late 2010s). Turning to the overall study: Of the Susac syndrome patients who were sequenced, fewer than 10 were in clinical remission while more than five had clinically active disease. Repertoire sequencing was used to test whether CD8+ T cell activation and differentiation in Susac syndrome was antigen driven. At blood withdrawal, Susac syndrome patients were therapy-naive, treated with corticosteroids (with IVIg additionally given to some), or treated with IVIg alone. What the research found in general, with its limitations: The study acknowledged that relatively few individuals were included in the TCR sequencing and HLA analysis. No clonal expansion was detected in the CD4+ T cell repertoire of Susac syndrome patients.

Germline trimming: 4 bases from V, 7 bases from J; junction bases outside gene matches: 10. Taken from cysteine to phenylalanine, the CDR3 has 16 residues. Solely the CDR3 DNA is kept, with 48 bases framed from the first base. Reading the germline V gene (reference sequence) gives CDR1 SEHNR and CDR2 FQNEAQ. This clonotype has a single count. This receptor's antigen is unknown. The sample holds no much larger clone one base away, and base qualities are not on file. A lone read offers only weak evidence. RNA was extracted using the RNeasy kit, and roughly 0.5 to 1 ug of the RNA was reverse transcribed with random hexamers. TCR beta CDR3 regions were amplified with the immunoSEQ multiplex PCR assay covering 54 Vbeta and 13 Jbeta segments. Bias from PCR amplification was corrected by using a synthetic template baseline for primer optimization and for computational correction. On the authors' methods: Reads were annotated to V, D and J genes per IMGT and analyzed with immunoSEQ Analyzer, keeping only productive sequences. To calculate clonality, Shannon entropy was normalized by log2 of the number of productive unique sequences and then subtracted from one. For each patient and control, public and private clones were evaluated within the 100 most prevalent clones. A clone was defined as Susac-specific if it was absent from the healthy and MS cohorts, from some 980 published viral clones and from other ImmuneACCESS disease sequences. The public reads were reprocessed in TCRdb via fastp at Q25 and MiXCR, keeping in-frame beta chains. Each record represents a unique CDR3 protein, reported with the most common genes and DNA among its rows. Clone size and V and J calls follow TCRdb, not the original study. This sample gives some 170,000 distinct CDR3 sequences in total; around 94% of them show up just once. 0.099% of the sample is taken by the ten largest.

Peripheral blood CD8+ and CD4+ T cells from healthy donors, Susac syndrome patients and multiple sclerosis patients were profiled by high-throughput TCR beta sequencing. The Susac syndrome patients fulfilled recently defined diagnostic criteria for definite or probable disease. Bulk CD8+ and CD4+ T cells were purified by magnetic negative isolation, whereas CD8+ TEMRA cells were enriched by FACS. Blood was drawn into EDTA tubes, processed within 24 hours, and PBMCs were isolated by density gradient centrifugation. PBMCs intended for TCR sequencing were frozen in liquid nitrogen and were later thawed in a 37 degrees C water bath. A purity of at least 90% was achieved for sorted or isolated CD4+, CD8+ and CD8+ TEMRA cells.

The receptor was isolated from a human donor with Susac syndrome. The chain is encoded by TRBV7-9 joined to TRBJ1-6, and TRBD1 matches 7 of the central bases. The sample comprised CD4+ T cells from PBMCs. The sequenced DNA is TGTGCCAGCAGCTCGAGACAGGGCATTGCGAATTCACCCCTCCACTTT. This yields the protein CASSSRQGIANSPLHF.